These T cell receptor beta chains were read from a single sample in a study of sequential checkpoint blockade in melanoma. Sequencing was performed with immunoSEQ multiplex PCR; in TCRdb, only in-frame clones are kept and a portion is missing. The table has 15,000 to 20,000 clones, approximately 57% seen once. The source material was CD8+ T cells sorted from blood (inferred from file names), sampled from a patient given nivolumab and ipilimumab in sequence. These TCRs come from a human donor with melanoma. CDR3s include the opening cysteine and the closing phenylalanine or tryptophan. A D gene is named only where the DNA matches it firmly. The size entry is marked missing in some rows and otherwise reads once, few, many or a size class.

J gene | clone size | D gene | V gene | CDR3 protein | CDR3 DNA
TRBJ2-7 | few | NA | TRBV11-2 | CASSLQGYEQYF | TGTGCCAGCAGCTTACAGGGCTACGAGCAGTACTTC
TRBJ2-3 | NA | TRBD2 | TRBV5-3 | CARTKPGTRGTDTQYF | TGTGCCAGAACAAAGCCCGGGACTAGAGGCACAGATACGCAGTATTTT
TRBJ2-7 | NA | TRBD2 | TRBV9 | CASSANSGGGQYF | TGTGCCAGTAGCGCCAATAGCGGGGGCGGGCAGTACTTC
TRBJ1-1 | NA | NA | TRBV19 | CAGRMGSQAFF | TGTGCCGGAAGAATGGGCTCCCAAGCTTTCTTT
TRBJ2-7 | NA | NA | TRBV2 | CASSHYRPTGPPNYEQYF | TGTGCCAGCAGTCATTATCGCCCAACAGGGCCCCCCAACTACGAGCAGTACTTC
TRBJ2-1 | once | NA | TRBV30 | CAWSALAPSSYNEQFF | TGTGCCTGGAGTGCCCTCGCCCCGAGCTCCTACAATGAGCAGTTCTTC
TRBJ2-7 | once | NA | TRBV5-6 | CASSLARGGSSYEQYF | TGTGCCAGCAGCTTGGCAAGAGGAGGGAGCTCCTACGAGCAGTACTTC
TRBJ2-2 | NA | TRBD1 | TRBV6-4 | CASSPGQGDTGELFF | TGTGCCAGCAGCCCGGGACAGGGCGACACCGGGGAGCTGTTTTTT
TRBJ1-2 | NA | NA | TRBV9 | CASSVVPGGGDAYGYTF | TGTGCCAGCAGCGTAGTCCCGGGGGGGGGCGATGCCTATGGCTACACCTTC
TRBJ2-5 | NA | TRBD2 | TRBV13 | CASSSTSGYQETQYF | TGTGCCAGCAGTTCAACTAGCGGCTACCAAGAGACCCAGTACTTC
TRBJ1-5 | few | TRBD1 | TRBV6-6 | CASSYGGTGDQPQHF | TGTGCCAGCAGTTACGGTGGGACAGGGGATCAGCCCCAGCATTTT
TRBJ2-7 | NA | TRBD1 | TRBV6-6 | CASSYLRDRPYEQYF | TGTGCCAGCAGTTACCTTCGGGACAGGCCCTACGAGCAGTACTTC
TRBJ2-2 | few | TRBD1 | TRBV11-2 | CASSPRTGNTGELFF | TGTGCCAGCAGCCCCCGGACAGGAAACACCGGGGAGCTGTTTTTT
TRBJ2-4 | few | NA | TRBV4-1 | CASSQAQIAKNIQYF | TGCGCCAGCAGCCAAGCTCAGATAGCCAAAAACATTCAGTACTTC
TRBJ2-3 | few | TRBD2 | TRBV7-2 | CASSLGREADTQYF | TGTGCCAGCAGCTTAGGGCGGGAGGCAGATACGCAGTATTTT
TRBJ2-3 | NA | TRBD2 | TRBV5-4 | CASRSLAGSTDTQYF | TGTGCCAGCAGGTCACTAGCGGGGTCCACAGATACGCAGTATTTT
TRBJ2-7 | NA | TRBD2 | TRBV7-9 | CASSLAAGLASEQYF | TGTGCCAGCAGCTTAGCAGCGGGACTAGCAAGTGAGCAGTACTTC
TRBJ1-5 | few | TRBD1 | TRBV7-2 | CASSPLTGSGHQPQHF | TGTGCCAGCAGCCCTCTGACAGGGTCGGGTCATCAGCCCCAGCATTTT
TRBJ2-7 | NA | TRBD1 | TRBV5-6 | CASSGGQEITYEQYF | TGTGCCAGCAGCGGGGGACAGGAAATTACCTACGAGCAGTACTTC
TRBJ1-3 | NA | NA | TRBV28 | CASSLLQGGPGNTIYF | TGTGCCAGCAGTTTATTACAGGGAGGGCCTGGAAACACCATATATTTT
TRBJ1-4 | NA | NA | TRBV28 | CASSFPGTTNEKLFF | TGTGCCAGCAGTTTCCCAGGGACAACTAATGAAAAACTGTTTTTT
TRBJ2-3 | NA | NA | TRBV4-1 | CASSQVRADTQYF | TGCGCCAGCAGCCAAGTCCGGGCAGATACGCAGTATTTT
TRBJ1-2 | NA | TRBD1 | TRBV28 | CASNLGDRVHGYTF | TGTGCCAGCAATTTAGGTGACAGGGTACATGGCTACACCTTC
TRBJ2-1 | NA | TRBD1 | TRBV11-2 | CASSLAPLGQGAGEQFF | TGTGCCAGCAGCTTAGCTCCACTGGGACAGGGGGCAGGTGAGCAGTTCTTC
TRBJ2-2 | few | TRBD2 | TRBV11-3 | CASSPRTSGTNTGELFF | TGTGCCAGCAGCCCCCGGACTAGCGGAACGAACACCGGGGAGCTGTTTTTT
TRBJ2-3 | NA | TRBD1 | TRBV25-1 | CASSDLDRGAIDTQYF | TGTGCCAGCAGTGACCTTGACAGGGGTGCGATAGATACGCAGTATTTT
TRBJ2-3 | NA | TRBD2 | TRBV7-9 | CASSWTSGMPDTQYF | TGTGCCAGCAGCTGGACTAGCGGGATGCCAGATACGCAGTATTTT
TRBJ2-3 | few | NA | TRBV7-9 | CASSLEGAEDTQYF | TGTGCCAGCAGCTTGGAAGGGGCGGAAGATACGCAGTATTTT
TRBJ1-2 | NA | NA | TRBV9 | CASSASLVATANYGYTF | TGTGCCAGCAGCGCAAGTCTTGTCGCTACGGCTAACTATGGCTACACCTTC
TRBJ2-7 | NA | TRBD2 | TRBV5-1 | CASSLQAGAEQYEQYF | TGCGCCAGCAGCTTGCAAGCGGGGGCTGAACAATACGAGCAGTACTTC
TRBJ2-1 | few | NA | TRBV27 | CASSLAGAYNEQFF | TGTGCCAGCAGTTTAGCAGGGGCCTACAATGAGCAGTTCTTC
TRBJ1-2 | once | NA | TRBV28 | CASRSGSNYGYTF | TGTGCCAGCAGGAGCGGGAGCAACTATGGCTACACCTTC
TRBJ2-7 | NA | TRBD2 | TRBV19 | CASSILAGISYEQYF | TGTGCCAGTAGTATTTTAGCGGGTATCTCCTACGAGCAGTACTTC
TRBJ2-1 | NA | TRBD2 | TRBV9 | CASSAPSGGTYNEQFF | TGTGCCAGCAGCGCCCCGAGCGGGGGGACTTACAATGAGCAGTTCTTC
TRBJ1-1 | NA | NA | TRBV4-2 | CASSQEVSLNTEAFF | TGTGCCAGCAGCCAAGAGGTCAGTTTGAACACTGAAGCTTTCTTT
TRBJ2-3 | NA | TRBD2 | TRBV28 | CASSLLAGVDTQYF | TGTGCCAGCAGTTTACTAGCGGGAGTAGATACGCAGTATTTT
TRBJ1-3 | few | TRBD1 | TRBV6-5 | CASMGQLSGNTIYF | TGTGCCAGCATGGGACAGCTCTCTGGAAACACCATATATTTT
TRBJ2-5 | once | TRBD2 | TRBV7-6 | CASSLVLGEGLQETQYF | TGTGCCAGCAGCTTAGTTCTGGGGGAGGGTCTCCAAGAGACCCAGTACTTC
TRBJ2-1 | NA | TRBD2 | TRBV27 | CASRAGANRLSYNEQFF | TGTGCCAGCAGAGCGGGGGCAAATAGACTCTCCTACAATGAGCAGTTCTTC
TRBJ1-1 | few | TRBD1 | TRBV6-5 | CASTEGAGVAEAFF | TGTGCCAGCACTGAGGGGGCAGGGGTGGCTGAAGCTTTCTTT
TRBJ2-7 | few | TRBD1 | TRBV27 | CASSGSTGGAQQYF | TGTGCCAGCAGTGGAAGCACAGGGGGCGCCCAGCAGTACTTC
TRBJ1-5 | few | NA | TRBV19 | CASSMALVSNQPQHF | TGTGCCAGTAGTATGGCATTGGTTAGCAATCAGCCCCAGCATTTT
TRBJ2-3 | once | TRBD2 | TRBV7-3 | CASSPGVAGPSTDTQYF | TGTGCCAGCAGCCCCGGCGTAGCGGGGCCCTCCACAGATACGCAGTATTTT
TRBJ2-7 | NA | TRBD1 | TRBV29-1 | CSGWDSAYEQYF | TGCAGCGGATGGGACAGCGCGTACGAGCAGTACTTC
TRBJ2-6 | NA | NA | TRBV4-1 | CASSQESTGDFSGANVLTF | TGCGCCAGCAGCCAAGAGTCTACAGGAGATTTCTCTGGGGCCAACGTCCTGACTTTC
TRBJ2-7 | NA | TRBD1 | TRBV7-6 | CASRRPGTVPYEQYF | TGTGCCAGCAGAAGGCCCGGGACAGTCCCCTACGAGCAGTACTTC
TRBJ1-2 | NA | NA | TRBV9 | CASSVGLGGYGYTF | TGTGCCAGCAGCGTAGGTCTGGGAGGGTATGGCTACACCTTC
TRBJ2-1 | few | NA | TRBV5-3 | CASSLTGWNEQFF | TGTGCCAGCAGCTTAACAGGGTGGAATGAGCAGTTCTTC
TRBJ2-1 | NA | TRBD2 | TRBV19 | CASSISSGLYNEQFF | TGTGCCAGTAGTATTTCTAGCGGACTCTACAATGAGCAGTTCTTC
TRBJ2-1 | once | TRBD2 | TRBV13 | CASSLGTSGYNEQFF | TGTGCCAGCAGCTTGGGGACTAGCGGCTACAATGAGCAGTTCTTC